This TCR beta chain was profiled in a study of PD-1 blockade in classical Hodgkin lymphoma. Study in general: Every 2 weeks, patients got 3 mg/kg intravenous nivolumab.

Germline loops: CDR1 SQVTM, CDR2 ANQGSEA. J lost 0 bases, V lost 2 bases, and 10 bases had no gene match. The CDR3 loop spans 16 amino acids. Sequencing used immunoSEQ multiplex PCR; TCRdb keeps in-frame clones, though not all of them. Of approximately 17,000 clones listed, 55% to 70% are singletons. Each patient's relapse followed autologous stem cell transplantation, and brentuximab vedotin exposure varied. The sample here was peripheral blood mononuclear cells (PBMCs), taken before the second cycle of nivolumab. This sequence originates from a human donor with classical Hodgkin lymphoma. This chain joins TRBV29-1 and TRBJ2-7, with TRBD2 identical over 7 bases. Here the CDR3 DNA reads TGCAGCGTTGAACTGGGGGGGGTGTCTAGCTCCTACGAGCAGTACTTC. As protein: CSVELGGVSSSYEQYF.